The rows below give T cell receptor beta chains drawn from one sample of a study of shared clonotypes between healthy human individuals. Profiled with immunoSEQ multiplex PCR; TCRdb holds only in-frame clones, not every one. The sample comprises about 2 million clones, about 95% of which are singletons, and under 1.5% rests with the top ten. Material: naive CD8+ T cells sorted from blood. The receptors were gathered from a man aged 18 to 30 in good health. The CDR3 runs from the conserved cysteine through the conserved F or W.

V gene,CDR3 protein
TRBV7-9,CASSLLVAGDNYGYTF
TRBV10-3,CATLGVTYEQYF
TRBV27,CASSLLRLAGGPDTQYF
TRBV19,CASSIFHGLGYGYTF
TRBV4-1,CASSLRTSSYNEQFF
TRBV10-3,CAISEGVMDQYF
TRBV7-6,CASSQGENYGYTF
TRBV27,CASSLVGAGNSPLHF
TRBV7-9,CASSSTLGTNEKLFF
TRBV6-1,CATLQGVRGGQFF
TRBV29-1,CSVEGLAGPGPGTDTQYF
TRBV10-1,CASQAQGDTQYF
TRBV2,CASSADRRFF
TRBV28,CASQRAYEQYF
TRBV7-9,CASSPPGTSVTDTQYF
TRBV7-6,CASSASGRVPSYNEQFF
TRBV29-1,CSVEGGASGNTIYF
TRBV11-2,CASTPGARADTQYF
TRBV28,CASKRIGEGTEAFF
TRBV10-3,CAISDVGEPDTQYF